This entry lists 7 T cell receptor beta chains sequenced from one sample in a study of blood T cell repertoires in COVID-19. Generated by immunoSEQ multiplex PCR, the TCRdb table keeps only in-frame clones and is missing some. This repertoire shows approximately 150,000 clones, roughly nine tenths found once; its top ten account for about a sixth. Input material: peripheral blood. Receptors originate from a man aged 55-75 years with active or convalescent COVID-19.

In nucleotides, the CDR3 is TGTGCCAGCAGCGATCGACAGGGGTCCTCCCAGCCCCAGCATTTT. Translating gives CASSDRQGSSQPQHF. This chain joins TRBV3-1 (or the pseudogene TRBV3-2) and TRBJ1-5; TRBD1 matches 8 bases. CDR3 size: 15 residues. Germline CDR1 reads LGHDT; CDR2 reads YNNKEL (reference sequence). V lost 5 bases and J lost 7; bases outside the gene matches: 10.

The chain carries TRBV19 and TRBJ2-4; TRBD2 agrees at 12 bases. The germline gives CDR1 LNHDA, CDR2 SQIVND (reference sequence). V shed 7 bases, J shed 0 bases, and the junction held 16 bases outside the gene matches. This CDR3 spans 20 amino acids. DNA of the CDR3: TGTGCCAGTACCCTGGGGCTAGCGGGAGGGCCTCCACTAGCCAAAAACATTCAGTACTTC. This encodes CASTLGLAGGPPLAKNIQYF.

This chain uses TRBV2 with TRBJ1-1; 9 nucleotides align to TRBD1. Trimming at V came to 5 bases and at J to 4 bases, leaving 5 bases not matched to a gene. CDR1 is SNHLY, CDR2 FYNNEI, per germline. This CDR3 contains 14 residues. Here the CDR3 DNA reads TGTGCCAGCAGTAAACAGGGGGCGACCACTGAAGCTTTCTTT. It codes for CASSKQGATTEAFF.

This chain connects TRBV6-6 to TRBJ2-3, with D possibly matching TRBD1 (6 bases). The ends were cut back, 4 bases at V and 1 base at J, with 9 bases in the middle. Germline CDR1 and CDR2: MNHNY and SVGAGI (reference sequence). This CDR3 has 14 amino acids. CDR3 sequence (DNA): TGTGCCAGCAGTTCTAACAGGGGCACAGATACGCAGTATTTT. This encodes CASSSNRGTDTQYF.

V and J are TRBV7-9 and TRBJ2-7, with 7 nucleotides matching TRBD1. V was pared by 5 bases and J by 2 bases, with 9 bases of the junction left unmatched. This CDR3 is 15 amino acids long. Germline V gene sequence: CDR1 SEHNR, CDR2 FQNEAQ (reference sequence). The CDR3 here is CASSPDRLITYEQYF. CDR3 DNA: TGTGCCAGCAGCCCGGACAGGCTGATTACCTACGAGCAGTACTTC.

V usage is TRBV5-4 and J usage is TRBJ2-3; 14 nucleotides agree with TRBD2. J was trimmed by 2 bases and V by 4 bases; bases with no gene match: 12. Germline V gene data show CDR1 as SGHNT and CDR2 as YYREEE (reference sequence). The CDR3 sequence is 19 residues long. DNA for the CDR3: TGTGCCAGCAGCAATCGACTAGCGGGGGGGCCAGGAGCCACAGATACGCAGTATTTT. The encoded protein is CASSNRLAGGPGATDTQYF. Together with reference TRBV5-4 and TRBJ2-3, the CDR3 gives the full variable domain: ETGVTQSPTHLIKTRGQQVTLRCSSQSGHNTVSWYQQALGQGPQFIFQYYREEENGRGNFPPRFSGLQFPNYSSELNVNALELDDSALYLCASSNRLAGGPGATDTQYFGPGTRLTVL.

The rearrangement uses TRBV5-8 and TRBJ2-7, with TRBD1 identical over 12 bases. The junction had 5 bases not matched to a gene; V was cut back by 6 bases and J by 4 bases. The CDR3 length is 14 residues. Germline CDR1 is SGHTS and CDR2 is YDEGEE. The CDR3 DNA reads as TGTGCCAGCACCAGGGACAGGGGGCTATACGAGCAGTACTTC. It yields the protein CASTRDRGLYEQYF.